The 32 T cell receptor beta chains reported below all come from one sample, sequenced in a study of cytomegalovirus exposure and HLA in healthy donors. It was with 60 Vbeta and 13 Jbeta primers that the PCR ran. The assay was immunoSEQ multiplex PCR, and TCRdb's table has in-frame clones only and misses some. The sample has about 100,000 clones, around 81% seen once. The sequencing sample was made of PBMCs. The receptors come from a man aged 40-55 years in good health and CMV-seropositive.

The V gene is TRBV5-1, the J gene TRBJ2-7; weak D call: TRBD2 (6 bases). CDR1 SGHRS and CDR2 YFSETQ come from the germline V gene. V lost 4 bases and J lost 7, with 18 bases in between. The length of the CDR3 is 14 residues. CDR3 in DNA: TGCGCCAGCAGCCCGGGACTTATGATGAGGGAGCAGTACTTC. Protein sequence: CASSPGLMMREQYF.

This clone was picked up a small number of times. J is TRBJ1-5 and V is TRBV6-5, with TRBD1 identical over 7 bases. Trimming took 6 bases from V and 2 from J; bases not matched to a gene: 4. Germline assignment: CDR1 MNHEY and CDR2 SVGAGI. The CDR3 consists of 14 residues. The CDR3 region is CASSRDSRNQPQHF. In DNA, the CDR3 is TGTGCCAGCAGCAGGGACAGCCGCAATCAGCCCCAGCATTTT.

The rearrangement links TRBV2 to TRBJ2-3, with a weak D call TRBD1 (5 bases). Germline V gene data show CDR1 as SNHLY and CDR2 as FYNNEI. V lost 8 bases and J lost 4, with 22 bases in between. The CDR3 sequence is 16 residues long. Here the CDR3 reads CASLDVGASRPDTQYF. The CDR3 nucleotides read TGTGCCAGCCTCGATGTAGGGGCTAGTCGCCCAGATACGCAGTATTTT.

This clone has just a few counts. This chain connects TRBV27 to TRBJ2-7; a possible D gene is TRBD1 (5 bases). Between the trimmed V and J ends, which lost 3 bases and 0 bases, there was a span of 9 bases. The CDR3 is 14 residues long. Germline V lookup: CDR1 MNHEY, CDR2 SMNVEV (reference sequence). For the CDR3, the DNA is TGTGCCAGCAGTTTCCGACAGAGCTCCTACGAGCAGTACTTC. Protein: CASSFRQSSYEQYF.

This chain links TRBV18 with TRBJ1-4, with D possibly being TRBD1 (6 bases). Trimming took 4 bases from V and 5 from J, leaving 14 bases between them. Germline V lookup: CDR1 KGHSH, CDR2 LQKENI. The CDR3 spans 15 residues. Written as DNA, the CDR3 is TGTGCCAGCTCACTACAACAGGGCGGGAATGAAAAACTGTTTTTT. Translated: CASSLQQGGNEKLFF.

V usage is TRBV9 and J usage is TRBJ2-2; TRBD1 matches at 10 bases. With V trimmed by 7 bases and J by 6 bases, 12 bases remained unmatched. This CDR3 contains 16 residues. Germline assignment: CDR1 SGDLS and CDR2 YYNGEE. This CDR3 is CASGLDSGTGAGELFF. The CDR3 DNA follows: TGTGCCAGCGGATTAGATTCCGGGACAGGGGCCGGGGAGCTGTTTTTT. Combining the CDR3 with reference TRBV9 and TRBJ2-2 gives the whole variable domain DSGVTQTPKHLITATGQRVTLRCSPRSGDLSVYWYQQSLDQGLQFLIQYYNGEERAKGNILERFSAQQFPDLHSELNLSSLELGDSALYFCASGLDSGTGAGELFFGEGSRLTVL.

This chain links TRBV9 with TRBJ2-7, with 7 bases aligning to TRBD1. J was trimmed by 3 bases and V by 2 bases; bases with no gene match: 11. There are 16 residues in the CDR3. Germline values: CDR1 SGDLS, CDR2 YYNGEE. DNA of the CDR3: TGTGCCAGCAGCGTCTCTACCGGGACAGAACTCTACGAGCAGTACTTC. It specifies CASSVSTGTELYEQYF. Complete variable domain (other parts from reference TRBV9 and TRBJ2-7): DSGVTQTPKHLITATGQRVTLRCSPRSGDLSVYWYQQSLDQGLQFLIQYYNGEERAKGNILERFSAQQFPDLHSELNLSSLELGDSALYFCASSVSTGTELYEQYFGPGTRLTVT.

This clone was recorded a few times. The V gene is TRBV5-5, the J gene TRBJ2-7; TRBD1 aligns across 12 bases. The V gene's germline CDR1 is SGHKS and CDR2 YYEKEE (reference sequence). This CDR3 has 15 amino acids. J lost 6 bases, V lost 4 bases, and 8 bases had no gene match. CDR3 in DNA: TGTGCCAGCAGCGAGCCGGGACAGGGGGCGCCCGAGCAGTACTTC. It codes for CASSEPGQGAPEQYF.

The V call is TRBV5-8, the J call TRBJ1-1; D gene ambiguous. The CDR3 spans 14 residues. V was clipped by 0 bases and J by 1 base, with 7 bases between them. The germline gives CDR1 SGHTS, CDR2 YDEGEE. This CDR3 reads CASSLDSSNTEAFF. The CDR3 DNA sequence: TGTGCCAGCAGCTTGGACAGCTCGAACACTGAAGCTTTCTTT.

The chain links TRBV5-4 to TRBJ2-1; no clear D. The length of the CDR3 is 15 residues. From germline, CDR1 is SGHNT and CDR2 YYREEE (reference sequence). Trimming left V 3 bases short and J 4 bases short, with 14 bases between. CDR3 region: CASSSEFPSYNEQFF. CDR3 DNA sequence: TGTGCCAGCAGCTCGGAGTTCCCCTCGTACAATGAGCAGTTCTTC.

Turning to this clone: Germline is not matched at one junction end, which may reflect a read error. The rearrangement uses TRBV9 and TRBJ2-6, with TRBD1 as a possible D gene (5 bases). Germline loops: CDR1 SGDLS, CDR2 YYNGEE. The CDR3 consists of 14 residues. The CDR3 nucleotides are TGTGCCAGCAGCGCCTTCCCTGGGGCCAACGGCCTGACTTTC. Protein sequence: CASSAFPGANGLTF.

The CDR3 here is CASSQHVNEQFF. In nucleotides, the CDR3 is TGTGCCAGCAGCCAACATGTCAATGAGCAGTTCTTC. The chain is built from TRBV11-3 and TRBJ2-1, with D unresolved. Germline V gene sequence: CDR1 SGHNT, CDR2 YENEEA. The CDR3 totals 12 residues. V was pared by 5 bases and J by 6 bases, with 8 bases between.

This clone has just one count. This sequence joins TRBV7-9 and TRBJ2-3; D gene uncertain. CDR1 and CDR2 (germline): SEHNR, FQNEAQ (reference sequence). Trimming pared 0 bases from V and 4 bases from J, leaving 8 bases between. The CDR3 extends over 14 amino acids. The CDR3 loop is CASSLARISDTQYF. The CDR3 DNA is TGTGCCAGCAGCTTAGCGCGGATTTCAGATACGCAGTATTTT.

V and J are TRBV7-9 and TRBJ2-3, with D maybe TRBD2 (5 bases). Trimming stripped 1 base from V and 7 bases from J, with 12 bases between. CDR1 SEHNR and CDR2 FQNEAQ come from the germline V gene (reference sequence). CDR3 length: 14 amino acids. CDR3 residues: CASSLEDFQNTQYF. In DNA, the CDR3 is TGTGCCAGCAGCTTAGAGGACTTCCAGAATACGCAGTATTTT.

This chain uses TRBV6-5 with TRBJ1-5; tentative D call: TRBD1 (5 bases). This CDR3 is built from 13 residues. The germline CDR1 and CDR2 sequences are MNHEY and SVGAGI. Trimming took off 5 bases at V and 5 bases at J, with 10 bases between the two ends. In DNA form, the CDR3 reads TGTGCCAGCAGTAACGCCAGGGATCAGCCCCAGCATTTT. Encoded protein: CASSNARDQPQHF.

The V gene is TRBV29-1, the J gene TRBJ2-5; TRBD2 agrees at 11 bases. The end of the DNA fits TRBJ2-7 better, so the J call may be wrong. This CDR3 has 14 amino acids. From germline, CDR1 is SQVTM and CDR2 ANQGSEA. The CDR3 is CSTSGTSGSYEQYF. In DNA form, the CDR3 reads TGCAGCACCTCCGGGACTAGCGGATCCTACGAGCAGTACTTC.

The CDR3 protein is CASSLGGTGGKTGVYGYTF. The CDR3 coding sequence is TGTGCCAGCAGTTTAGGCGGAACAGGGGGCAAGACAGGGGTATATGGCTACACCTTC. V usage is TRBV28 and J usage is TRBJ1-2; 9 nucleotides align to TRBD1. This CDR3 is 19 amino acids long. Germline V gives CDR1 MDHEN, CDR2 SYDVKM. V dropped 2 bases and J dropped 5; count of bases not matched to a gene: 18.

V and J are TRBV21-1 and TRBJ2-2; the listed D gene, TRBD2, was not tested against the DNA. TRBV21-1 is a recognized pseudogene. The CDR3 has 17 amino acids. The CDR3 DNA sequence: TGTGCCAGCAGCAAGCGAGGGTGGAAGGCGAACACCGGGGAGCTGTTTTTT. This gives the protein CASSKRGWKANTGELFF.

This CDR3 is CASSIGHPRVSYNEQFF. The CDR3, as DNA: TGTGCCAGTAGTATTGGCCACCCTCGTGTCTCCTACAATGAGCAGTTCTTC. The V call is TRBV19, the J call TRBJ2-1; the D is unclear. The CDR3 has 17 residues. Germline lookup yields CDR1 LNHDA and CDR2 SQIVND (reference sequence). Trimming took off 3 bases at V and 0 bases at J, with 15 bases between the two ends.

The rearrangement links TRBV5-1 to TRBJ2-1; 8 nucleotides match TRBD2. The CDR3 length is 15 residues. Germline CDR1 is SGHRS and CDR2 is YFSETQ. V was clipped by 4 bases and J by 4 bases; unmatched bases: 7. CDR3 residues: CASSPPRGGYNEQFF. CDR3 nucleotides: TGCGCCAGCAGCCCCCCTCGGGGGGGTTACAATGAGCAGTTCTTC. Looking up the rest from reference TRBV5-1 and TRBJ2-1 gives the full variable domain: KAGVTQTPRYLIKTRGQQVTLSCSPISGHRSVSWYQQTPGQGLQFLFEYFSETQRNKGNFPGRFSGRQFSNSRSEMNVSTLELGDSALYLCASSPPRGGYNEQFFGPGTRLTVL.

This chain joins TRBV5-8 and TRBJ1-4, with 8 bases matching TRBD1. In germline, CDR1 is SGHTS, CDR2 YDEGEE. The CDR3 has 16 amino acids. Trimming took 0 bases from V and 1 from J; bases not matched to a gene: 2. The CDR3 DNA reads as TGTGCCAGCAGCTTGGTCGGGACAGGAACTAATGAAAAACTGTTTTTT. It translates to CASSLVGTGTNEKLFF.

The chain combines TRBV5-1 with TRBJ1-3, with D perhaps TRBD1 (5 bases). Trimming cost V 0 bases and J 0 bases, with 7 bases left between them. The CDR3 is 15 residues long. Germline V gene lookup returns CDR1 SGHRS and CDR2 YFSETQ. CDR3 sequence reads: CASSLGGDSGNTIYF. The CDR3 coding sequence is TGCGCCAGCAGCTTGGGGGGGGACTCTGGAAACACCATATATTTT.

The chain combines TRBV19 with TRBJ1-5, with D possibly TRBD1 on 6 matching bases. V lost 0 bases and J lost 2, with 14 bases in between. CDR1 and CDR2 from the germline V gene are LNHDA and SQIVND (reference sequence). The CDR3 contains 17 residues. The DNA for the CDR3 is TGTGCCAGTAGTATAGATCGAGGGGGAGAGGGCAATCAGCCCCAGCATTTT. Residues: CASSIDRGGEGNQPQHF.

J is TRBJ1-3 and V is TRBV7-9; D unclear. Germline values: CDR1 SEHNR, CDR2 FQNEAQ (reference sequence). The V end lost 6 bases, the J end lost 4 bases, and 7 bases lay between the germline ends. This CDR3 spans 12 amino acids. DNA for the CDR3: TGTGCCAGCAGTCTAGGAGGAAACACCATATATTTT. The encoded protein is CASSLGGNTIYF.

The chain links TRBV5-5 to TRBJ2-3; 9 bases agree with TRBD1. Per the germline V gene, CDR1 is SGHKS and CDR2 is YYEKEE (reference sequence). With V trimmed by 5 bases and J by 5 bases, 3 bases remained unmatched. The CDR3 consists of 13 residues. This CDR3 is CASSTGGKDTQYF. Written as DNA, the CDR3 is TGTGCCAGCAGTACAGGGGGCAAAGATACGCAGTATTTT. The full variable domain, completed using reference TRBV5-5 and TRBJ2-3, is DAGVTQSPTHLIKTRGQQVTLRCSPISGHKSVSWYQQVLGQGPQFIFQYYEKEERGRGNFPDRFSARQFPNYSSELNVNALLLGDSALYLCASSTGGKDTQYFGPGTRLTVL.

DNA of the CDR3: TGTGCCAGCAGCCGGTTGGGACTGCCGACGGGTGAGACCCAGTACTTC. Protein: CASSRLGLPTGETQYF. The rearrangement joins TRBV5-4 to TRBJ2-5; possible D gene TRBD2, 6 bases. The CDR3 extends over 16 amino acids. V dropped 4 bases and J dropped 5 bases, with 21 bases sitting between them. Germline CDR1 is SGHNT and CDR2 is YYREEE (reference sequence).

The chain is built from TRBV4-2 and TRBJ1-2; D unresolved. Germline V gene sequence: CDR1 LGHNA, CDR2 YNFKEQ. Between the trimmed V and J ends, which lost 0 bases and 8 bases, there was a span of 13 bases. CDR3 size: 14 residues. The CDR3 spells CASSQDQEGGGYTF. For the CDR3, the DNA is TGTGCCAGCAGCCAAGATCAAGAGGGCGGGGGCTACACCTTC.

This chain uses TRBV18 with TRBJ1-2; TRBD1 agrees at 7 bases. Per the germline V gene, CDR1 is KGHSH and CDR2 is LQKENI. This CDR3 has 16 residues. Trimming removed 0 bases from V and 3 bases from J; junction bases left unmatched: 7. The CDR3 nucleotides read TGTGCCAGCTCACCACCCGACAGGGTGTGGGACTATGGCTACACCTTC. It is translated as CASSPPDRVWDYGYTF. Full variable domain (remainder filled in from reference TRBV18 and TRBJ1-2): NAGVMQNPRHLVRRRGQEARLRCSPMKGHSHVYWYRQLPEEGLKFMVYLQKENIIDESGMPKERFSAEFPKEGPSILRIQQVVRGDSAAYFCASSPPDRVWDYGYTFGSGTRLTVV.

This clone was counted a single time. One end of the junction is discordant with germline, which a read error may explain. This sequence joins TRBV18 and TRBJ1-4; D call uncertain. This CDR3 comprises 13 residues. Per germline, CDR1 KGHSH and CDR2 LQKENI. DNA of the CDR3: TGTGCCGGCTCTCCGGAGTTAACTGAAAAACTGTTTTTT. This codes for CAGSPELTEKLFF.

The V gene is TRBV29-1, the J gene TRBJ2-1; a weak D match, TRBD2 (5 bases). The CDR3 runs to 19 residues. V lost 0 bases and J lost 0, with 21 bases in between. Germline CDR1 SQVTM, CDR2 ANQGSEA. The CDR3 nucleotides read TGCAGCGTTGAAGAGGTGGAGGTGGCGGCCAAAAGCTCCTACAATGAGCAGTTCTTC. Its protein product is CSVEEVEVAAKSSYNEQFF.

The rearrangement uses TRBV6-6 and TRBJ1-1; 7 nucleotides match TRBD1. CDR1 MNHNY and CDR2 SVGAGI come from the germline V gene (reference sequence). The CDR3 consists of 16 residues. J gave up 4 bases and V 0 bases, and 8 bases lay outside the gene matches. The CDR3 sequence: CASSYSGQAPTTEAFF. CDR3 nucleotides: TGTGCCAGCAGTTACTCCGGACAGGCGCCGACCACTGAAGCTTTCTTT.

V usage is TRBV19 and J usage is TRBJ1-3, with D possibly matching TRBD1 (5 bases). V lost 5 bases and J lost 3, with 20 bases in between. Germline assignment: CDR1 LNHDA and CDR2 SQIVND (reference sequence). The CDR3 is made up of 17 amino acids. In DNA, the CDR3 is TGTGCCAGTAGTCTTAGGAGGGGCGGCCTTGGTGGAAACACCATATATTTT. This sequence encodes CASSLRRGGLGGNTIYF. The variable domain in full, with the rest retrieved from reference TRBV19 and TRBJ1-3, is DGGITQSPKYLFRKEGQNVTLSCEQNLNHDAMYWYRQDPGQGLRLIYYSQIVNDFQKGDIAEGYSVSREKKESFPLTVTSAQKNPTAFYLCASSLRRGGLGGNTIYFGEGSWLTVV.